Shown below are 21 T cell receptor beta chains from a single sample sequenced in a study of T-cell reconstitution after alpha-beta-depleted transplantation in children. This sample's TCRbeta library carried unique molecular identifier barcodes. TCRdb redid the calling of the PCR reads with MiXCR, one entry per CDR3 protein. The sample holds some 550,000 distinct CDR3 sequences, 23% seen once. Sequenced here: PBMCs, mostly from graft donor cells, sampled 360 days after TCRalphabeta/CD19-depleted stem cell transplant. The origin of the receptors is a boy in the first two years of life who had a stem cell transplant for acute myeloid leukemia, so the T cells may come from the graft donor.

This clonotype has a count of ten or more. The V gene is TRBV11-3, the J gene TRBJ1-1; D remains unclear. Germline CDR1 and CDR2: SGHNT and YENEEA. The CDR3 has 12 amino acids. Trimming shortened V by 1 base and J by 4 bases, and 4 bases separated the two germline ends. CDR3 protein: CASSLVPTEAFF. In nucleotides, the CDR3 is TGTGCCAGCAGCTTAGTACCCACTGAAGCTTTCTTT.

The sample holds many counts of this clonotype. The chain couples TRBV6-2 or TRBV6-3 to TRBJ2-5; no reliable D call. The CDR3 loop spans 11 amino acids. Per the germline V gene, CDR1 is MNHEY and CDR2 is SVGEGT. V lost 6 bases, J lost 7 bases, and 9 bases lay in between. CDR3 region: CASSPMGTQYF. DNA of the CDR3: TGTGCCAGCAGCCCGATGGGGACCCAGTACTTC.

This clonotype came up many times. The V call is TRBV7-2, the J call TRBJ1-2; D not certain. This CDR3 has 13 amino acids. Trimming pared 3 bases from V and 2 bases from J, leaving 7 bases between. Germline values: CDR1 SGHTA, CDR2 FQGNSA. The CDR3 DNA sequence: TGTGCCAGCAGCTTCAACAGCAACTATGGCTACACCTTC. Residues: CASSFNSNYGYTF.

Here the CDR3 reads CASSSQRAGVKNIQYF. CDR3 DNA: TGTGCCAGCAGCTCACAACGGGCAGGAGTTAAAAACATTCAGTACTTC. V gene TRBV5-6 combines with J gene TRBJ2-4; D remains ambiguous. The CDR3 consists of 16 residues. Germline CDR1 and CDR2: SGHDT and YYEEEE. The V and J ends lost 3 bases and 4 bases respectively, with 17 bases between them.

This clonotype was detected a few times. This chain joins TRBV7-2 and TRBJ2-1; no definite D call. V dropped 1 base and J dropped 8 bases, with 12 bases sitting between them. Germline V gives CDR1 SGHTA, CDR2 FQGNSA. This CDR3 is built from 14 residues. Written as DNA, the CDR3 is TGTGCCAGCAGCTTAGTCAGCCAGTCCGATGAGCAGTTCTTC. Translation: CASSLVSQSDEQFF.

This clonotype was recorded a few times. The rearrangement uses TRBV12-3 or TRBV12-4 and TRBJ2-7; D is ambiguous. Trimming removed 6 bases from V and 6 bases from J, with 15 bases in between. The CDR3 spans 13 residues. This chain's CDR3 is CASRLLGSSEQYF. As DNA, the CDR3 is TGTGCCAGCAGATTATTGGGAAGCAGCGAGCAGTACTTC.

To note about this clonotype: A much larger clonotype is one base distant, so this may be a read error. The CDR3 sequence is CACSPPTGLETQYF. The CDR3 region has the DNA TGTGCCTGCAGTCCTCCGACTGGTTTAGAGACCCAGTACTTC. The chain joins TRBV12-3 or TRBV12-4 to TRBJ2-5; D gene unclear. This CDR3 spans 14 amino acids.

There are many counts of this clonotype. This rearrangement joins TRBV7-9 to TRBJ1-1, with D unclear. V was clipped by 1 base and J by 8 bases, with 8 bases between them. This CDR3 spans 12 amino acids. Germline-derived CDR1 and CDR2 are SEHNR and FQNEAQ (reference sequence). The CDR3 reads CASSLEVAEAFF. CDR3 coding DNA: TGTGCCAGCAGCTTAGAGGTGGCGGAAGCTTTCTTT.

This clonotype was recorded at least ten times. The chain recombines TRBV20-1 with TRBJ1-1; D remains unclear. Trimming took 6 bases from V and 3 from J, leaving 17 bases between them. The germline CDR1 and CDR2 sequences are DFQATT and SNEGSKA (reference sequence). The CDR3 spans 14 residues. CDR3 DNA: TGCAGTGCCCCCAAGCTACTCGGGGACACTGAAGCTTTCTTT. Protein: CSAPKLLGDTEAFF.

This clonotype was counted at least ten times. The rearrangement uses TRBV20-1 and TRBJ2-6; 7 bases agree with TRBD1. The V gene end was trimmed by 2 bases and the J gene end by 2 bases; junction bases not matched to a gene: 12. The CDR3 extends over 18 amino acids. Germline CDR1 and CDR2: DFQATT and SNEGSKA (reference sequence). For the CDR3, the DNA is TGCAGTGCTAGACCCCCCGGGACAGCATTGACTGGGGCCAACGTCCTGACTTTC. Amino acid sequence: CSARPPGTALTGANVLTF.

The table lists this clonotype with a few counts. The chain combines TRBV6-6 with TRBJ2-2; D might be TRBD1 (6 bases). Germline CDR1 MNHNY, CDR2 SVGAGI (reference sequence). The CDR3 loop spans 13 amino acids. The V end lost 8 bases, the J end lost 9 bases, and 16 bases lay between the germline ends. CDR3 coding DNA: TGTGCCAGCGAGGGGGATGGGGGCCGGGAGCTGTTTTTT. Amino acids: CASEGDGGRELFF.

Only a few counts were recorded for this clonotype. This chain joins TRBV20-1 and TRBJ2-1; 12 bases align to TRBD2. Per germline, CDR1 DFQATT and CDR2 SNEGSKA (reference sequence). The V and J ends lost 1 base and 7 bases, in that order; junction bases with no gene match: 8. This CDR3 spans 16 amino acids. CDR3 DNA sequence: TGCAGTGCTAGAGTTTGGGCTAGCGGGGGGGCTAATGAGCAGTTCTTC. This gives the protein CSARVWASGGANEQFF.

The V call is TRBV7-2, the J call TRBJ2-3; 7 positions agree with TRBD1. The CDR3 is 16 amino acids. J was trimmed by 2 bases and V by 4 bases; bases with no gene match: 9. CDR1 is SGHTA and CDR2 is FQGNSA in the germline V gene. The CDR3, as DNA: TGTGCCAGCAGCTCCGGAGACAGGGTTTTCACAGATACGCAGTATTTT. It translates to CASSSGDRVFTDTQYF.

This clonotype was found a few times. The V and J genes are TRBV12-3 or TRBV12-4 and TRBJ2-5; 7 nucleotides agree with TRBD1. Trimming took 6 bases from V and 1 from J; bases not matched to a gene: 14. This CDR3 has 17 amino acids. CDR3 sequence (DNA): TGTGCCAGCAGCGGTCCCTCGGACAGGAACCCCCAAGAGACCCAGTACTTC. It is translated as CASSGPSDRNPQETQYF.

In its sample, this clonotype was seen a few times. The chain is built from TRBV25-1 and TRBJ2-3; no firm D call. The CDR3 has 16 residues. Trimming stripped 4 bases from V and 0 bases from J, with 14 bases between. From germline, CDR1 is MGHDK and CDR2 SYGVNS. The CDR3 DNA reads TGTGCCAGCAGTGGCAGGTTTGGCTTCAGCACAGATACGCAGTATTTT. This gives the protein CASSGRFGFSTDTQYF.

Only a few counts were recorded for this clonotype. The chain recombines TRBV20-1 with TRBJ2-1, with 12 bases aligning to TRBD2. This CDR3 spans 17 amino acids. Germline V gives CDR1 DFQATT, CDR2 SNEGSKA (reference sequence). Trimming at V came to 0 bases and at J to 3 bases, leaving 6 bases not matched to a gene. In DNA, the CDR3 is TGCAGTGCTAGAGATCTGCTAGCGGGGGGGAGCTACAATGAGCAGTTCTTC. Amino acids: CSARDLLAGGSYNEQFF.

This chain links TRBV12-3 or TRBV12-4 with TRBJ1-5; D ambiguous. The CDR3 sequence is 13 residues long. V lost 4 bases to trimming and J lost 0 bases, with 4 bases between them. The CDR3 DNA reads TGTGCCAGCAGTTGGTCTAGCAATCAGCCCCAGCATTTT. Its translation is CASSWSSNQPQHF.

This sequence joins TRBV30 and TRBJ1-3; D remains unclear. The germline V gene encodes CDR1 GTSNPN and CDR2 SVGIG (reference sequence). There are 13 residues in the CDR3. Between the trimmed V and J ends, which lost 2 bases and 0 bases, there was a span of 5 bases. The CDR3 DNA follows: TGTGCCTGGAGTTACAACTCTGGAAACACCATATATTTT. Protein: CAWSYNSGNTIYF.

J is TRBJ2-7 and V is TRBV7-2; 15 bases are a match to TRBD2. J gave up 7 bases and V 5 bases, and 9 bases lay outside the gene matches. This CDR3 contains 16 residues. CDR1 is SGHTA, CDR2 FQGNSA, per germline. The CDR3 bases are TGTGCCAGCAGCCACCCCGTGGGACTAGCGGGGGGTGAGCAGTACGTC. Its protein product is CASSHPVGLAGGEQYV.

This clonotype was counted only a few times. The chain joins TRBV5-1 to TRBJ2-5; 8 bases are shared with TRBD1. This CDR3 is 15 amino acids long. V trimming: 7 bases; J trimming: 5 bases; junction bases outside the gene matches: 13. Germline V gives CDR1 SGHRS, CDR2 YFSETQ. The CDR3 spells CASWPSPRGRETQYF. For the CDR3, the DNA is TGCGCCAGCTGGCCCTCCCCCAGGGGGCGGGAGACCCAGTACTTC.

The rearrangement links TRBV24-1 to TRBJ2-6; tentatively, D is TRBD1 (5 bases). CDR1 is KGHDR, CDR2 SFDVKD, per germline. The CDR3 is 17 amino acids. V shed 1 base and J shed 3 bases, with 12 bases lying between them. The CDR3 region is CATSDFRQGNGANVLTF. CDR3 DNA sequence: TGTGCCACCAGTGATTTCCGTCAGGGTAATGGGGCCAACGTCCTGACTTTC.